Below, 20 T cell receptor beta chains from the same sample are listed, as sequenced in a study of T cell repertoires in cytomegalovirus infection. TCRdb processed the reads anew with MiXCR; each CDR3 protein has one entry. Of about 130,000 distinct CDR3 sequences in the sample, under 30% were seen once. Antigens of these TCRs are unknown. Input material: PBMCs, sequenced either directly or after in vitro stimulation (not recorded which). The source is a human donor in good health (CMV status not recorded). Some clones in this sample may be carry-over from other donors' samples.

This chain joins TRBV28 and TRBJ2-6; D remains unclear. The CDR3 has 14 amino acids. Germline V gene lookup returns CDR1 MDHEN and CDR2 SYDVKM. The V gene lost 2 bases and the J gene lost 2 bases, with 4 bases spanning the gap. CDR3 loop: CASSLRAGANVLTF. CDR3 DNA: TGTGCCAGCAGTTTAAGGGCTGGGGCCAACGTCCTGACTTTC. Filled out from reference TRBV28 and TRBJ2-6, the complete variable domain reads DVKVTQSSRYLVKRTGEKVFLECVQDMDHENMFWYRQDPGLGLRLIYFSYDVKMKEKGDIPEGYSVSREKKERFSLILESASTNQTSMYLCASSLRAGANVLTFGAGSRLTVL.

This clonotype came up many times. V is TRBV7-8 and J is TRBJ2-7; D perhaps matches TRBD1 (6 bases). CDR1 is SGHVS, CDR2 FQNEAQ, per germline. V was trimmed by 2 bases and J by 6 bases, leaving 14 bases between them. This CDR3 contains 14 residues. CDR3 in amino acids: CASSLIGRGAEQYF. The CDR3 bases are TGTGCCAGCAGCTTAATCGGCAGGGGCGCCGAGCAGTACTTC.

This clonotype was recorded only once. The chain uses TRBV5-4 and TRBJ2-7, with D possibly TRBD2 on 7 matching bases. CDR1 is SGHNT and CDR2 is YYREEE in the germline V gene (reference sequence). The CDR3 length is 16 residues. The V end lost 4 bases, the J end lost 1 base, and 18 bases lay between the germline ends. The CDR3 is CASSIGGGRQSYEQYF. CDR3 bases: TGTGCCAGCAGCATTGGGGGGGGGCGACAGTCCTACGAGCAGTACTTC.

The chain uses TRBV28 and TRBJ1-1; 7 nucleotides line up with TRBD1. This CDR3 region has 15 residues. CDR1 MDHEN and CDR2 SYDVKM come from the germline V gene. The V and J ends lost 7 bases and 0 bases, in that order; junction bases with no gene match: 8. The CDR3 loop reads CASNLGTDLNTEAFF. The CDR3 nucleotides are TGTGCCAGCAATCTCGGGACAGACTTGAACACTGAAGCTTTCTTT.

This clonotype showed up just a few times. The chain combines TRBV25-1 with TRBJ1-6; D not certain. Germline V gene lookup returns CDR1 MGHDK and CDR2 SYGVNS. CDR3 length: 13 residues. V dropped 3 bases and J dropped 7 bases, with 7 bases sitting between them. CDR3 sequence reads: CASSEGGNSPLHF. In nucleotides, the CDR3 is TGTGCCAGCAGTGAGGGTGGAAATTCACCCCTCCACTTT.

The chain employs TRBV11-2 and TRBJ1-5, with a tentative D call TRBD1 (6 bases). The CDR3 length is 15 residues. Germline CDR1 is SGHAT and CDR2 is FQNNGV. V was clipped by 1 base and J by 4 bases, with 11 bases between them. CDR3 residues: CASSLAGAHNQPQHF. The DNA for the CDR3 is TGTGCCAGCAGCTTAGCAGGGGCACATAATCAGCCCCAGCATTTT.

V gene TRBV6-2 or TRBV6-3 combines with J gene TRBJ1-1; 10 positions agree with TRBD1. V lost 5 bases, J lost 7 bases, and 7 bases stayed unmatched. In germline, CDR1 is MNHEY, CDR2 SVGEGT. CDR3 length equals 14 residues. This CDR3 is CASSRQGAAIEAFF. The CDR3 DNA reads TGTGCCAGCAGTCGACAGGGGGCAGCTATTGAAGCTTTCTTT.

V usage is TRBV12-3 or TRBV12-4 and J usage is TRBJ2-2; D not certain. Trimming took 5 bases from V and 7 from J, leaving 14 bases between them. The CDR3 totals 14 residues. Written as DNA, the CDR3 is TGTGCCAGCAGTCCGGGTCTCATGGGCGGGGAGCTGTTTTTT. This gives the protein CASSPGLMGGELFF.

This clonotype showed up just a few times. The chain combines TRBV28 with TRBJ2-7, with 9 bases that match TRBD2. This CDR3 comprises 16 residues. The germline gives CDR1 MDHEN, CDR2 SYDVKM. Germline trimming cut 2 bases from V and 2 bases from J; bases unmatched to any gene: 7. CDR3 amino acids: CASSLMILAGPYEQYF. The CDR3 nucleotides read TGTGCCAGCAGTTTAATGATTCTAGCGGGACCCTACGAGCAGTACTTC.

At least ten counts were recorded for this clonotype. The chain links TRBV7-8 to TRBJ2-7, with a possible D match to TRBD2 (5 bases). The CDR3 spans 14 residues. The germline gives CDR1 SGHVS, CDR2 FQNEAQ. V dropped 1 base and J dropped 3 bases, with 10 bases sitting between them. The CDR3 spells CASSLGGSGYEQYF. The CDR3 nucleotides are TGTGCCAGCAGCTTAGGAGGGTCGGGCTACGAGCAGTACTTC.

The chain has TRBV4-1 and TRBJ1-5, with D uncertain. With 0 bases removed from V and 5 bases from J, the gap between germline ends came to 14 bases. Germline CDR1 MGHRA, CDR2 YSYEKL. CDR3 size: 16 residues. This CDR3 is CASSQEEGSRDQPQHF. CDR3 coding DNA: TGCGCCAGCAGCCAAGAGGAGGGTTCAAGGGATCAGCCCCAGCATTTT.

V and J are TRBV7-6 and TRBJ2-7; 9 positions agree with TRBD1. Trimming removed 3 bases from V and 7 bases from J; junction bases left unmatched: 10. Looked up from germline, CDR1 is SGHVS and CDR2 is FNYEAQ. This CDR3 has 15 residues. Written as DNA, the CDR3 is TGTGCCAGCAGCTTGATGGGACAGGGATTCGGAGAGCAGTACGTC. Translating it yields CASSLMGQGFGEQYV.

This clonotype was observed a few times. This chain joins TRBV4-3 and TRBJ2-3; D is possibly TRBD2 (6 bases). The CDR3 covers 17 residues. Germline V CDR1 and CDR2: LGHNA, YSLEER. The V end lost 0 bases, the J end lost 7 bases, and 20 bases lay between the germline ends. Here the CDR3 reads CASSQDPAGGIRYTQYF. The CDR3, as DNA: TGCGCCAGCAGCCAAGACCCGGCTGGCGGGATAAGGTATACGCAGTATTTT.

The chain recombines TRBV29-1 with TRBJ1-2; 7 nucleotides align to TRBD1. V shed 1 base, J shed 8 bases, and the junction held 4 bases outside the gene matches. In germline, CDR1 is SQVTM, CDR2 ANQGSEA. The CDR3 length is 12 residues. As DNA, the CDR3 is TGCAGCGTTGAAGGACAGGGTCAAGGCTACACCTTC. Protein: CSVEGQGQGYTF.

The rearrangement uses TRBV7-6 and TRBJ2-6; D ambiguous. This CDR3 has 14 residues. V gave up 5 bases and J gave up 2 bases, with 7 bases separating them. Germline assignment: CDR1 SGHVS and CDR2 FNYEAQ. CDR3 sequence reads: CASSPLAGANVLTF. The DNA of the CDR3 is TGTGCCAGCAGCCCACTGGCTGGGGCCAACGTCCTGACTTTC.

This clonotype came up a few times. The V gene is TRBV28, the J gene TRBJ2-1, with 9 bases fitting TRBD2. From germline, CDR1 is MDHEN and CDR2 SYDVKM. Trimming at V came to 7 bases and at J to 9 bases, leaving 4 bases not matched to a gene. The CDR3 has 12 residues. The CDR3 reads CASNSGRLEQFF. CDR3 in DNA: TGTGCCAGCAATAGCGGGAGACTTGAGCAGTTCTTC.

This clonotype was seen at least ten times. The chain has TRBV7-8 and TRBJ2-1; D not resolved. The V end lost 5 bases, the J end lost 4 bases, and 9 bases lay between the germline ends. The CDR3 is 13 amino acids. The V gene's germline CDR1 is SGHVS and CDR2 FQNEAQ. The CDR3 region is CASSETWYNEQFF. The CDR3 bases are TGTGCCAGCAGCGAGACGTGGTACAATGAGCAGTTCTTC.

A few counts support this clonotype. The chain joins TRBV27 to TRBJ2-7; 7 nucleotides match TRBD1. V lost 11 bases, J lost 5 bases, and 12 bases stayed unmatched. In germline, CDR1 is MNHEY, CDR2 SMNVEV (reference sequence). The CDR3 extends over 13 amino acids. As DNA, the CDR3 is TGTGCCTCCACCCTTACAGGGGCCGACGAGCAGTACTTC. Translation gives CASTLTGADEQYF.

The rearrangement links TRBV4-3 to TRBJ2-5, with 7 bases identical to TRBD2. Germline values: CDR1 LGHNA, CDR2 YSLEER. Unmatched junction bases numbered 18, after V lost 0 bases and J lost 5 bases. The CDR3 length is 19 residues. The CDR3 spells CASSQEVRTRGLGRETQYF. The CDR3, as DNA: TGCGCCAGCAGCCAAGAAGTCAGGACTAGAGGACTTGGTCGCGAGACCCAGTACTTC.

This clonotype was seen a few times. The chain joins TRBV11-2 to TRBJ2-7; TRBD1 matches 9 bases. The J segment lost 0 bases and the V segment lost 3 bases, leaving 6 bases of the junction unmatched. Germline assignment: CDR1 SGHAT and CDR2 FQNNGV. This CDR3 is built from 16 residues. The CDR3 loop is CASSFSWTGASYEQYV. CDR3 DNA sequence: TGTGCCAGCAGCTTCAGTTGGACAGGGGCCTCCTACGAGCAGTACGTC.